These T cell receptor beta chains were read from a single sample in a study of blood T cell repertoires in COVID-19. The protocol was immunoSEQ multiplex PCR, while the TCRdb copy is restricted to in-frame clones and leaves out a portion. The sample holds roughly 68,000 clones, around 85% seen once. Sequences were obtained from peripheral blood. All receptors come from a man aged 45-60 years with acute or convalescent COVID-19. The CDR3 runs from the conserved cysteine through the conserved F or W. The D gene is left open where the match is weak. Only part of the rows carry a size: once, few, many, or a class if the clone is expanded.

clone size	D gene	V gene	J gene	CDR3 DNA	CDR3 protein
-	TRBD1	TRBV6-2/TRBV6-3	TRBJ1-6	TGTGCCAGCAGTACGACCCGACAGGGCTCGAATTCACCCCTCCACTTT	CASSTTRQGSNSPLHF
-	TRBD1	TRBV7-8	TRBJ1-3	TGTGCCAGCAGCCTGCTTACAGGGGGCTCTGGAAACACCATATATTTT	CASSLLTGGSGNTIYF
-	-	TRBV11-2	TRBJ2-1	TGTGCCAGCAGCTCCCCCCAGGCTCCGACACGCTCCTACAATGAGCAGTTCTTC	CASSSPQAPTRSYNEQFF
-	-	TRBV5-1	TRBJ2-7	TGCGCCAGCAGCTCGGGGGTCGGAGACTACGAGCAGTACTTC	CASSSGVGDYEQYF
-	-	TRBV27	TRBJ2-5	TGTGCCAGCAAAAAGAGGCAGGGAGAGACCCAGTACTTC	CASKKRQGETQYF
once	TRBD2	TRBV2	TRBJ2-2	TGTGCCAGCAGTGTGCTAGCGGGGGACACCGGGGAGCTGTTTTTT	CASSVLAGDTGELFF
-	TRBD2	TRBV13	TRBJ2-3	TGTGCCAGCAGCCTGGGACTAGCGGGGGATAAACGGGGAGATACGCAGTATTTT	CASSLGLAGDKRGDTQYF
-	-	TRBV11-3	TRBJ2-2	TGTGCCAGCAGCTTAGGACAGTCGTCCGGGGAGCTGTTTTTT	CASSLGQSSGELFF
-	-	TRBV4-2	TRBJ1-3	TGTGCCAGCAGCCAAGATCCACCAGGGGCTTTCTCTGGAAACACCATATATTTT	CASSQDPPGAFSGNTIYF
-	-	TRBV5-4	TRBJ1-2	TGTGCCAGCAGCTTGGGCTATCCCGGCTATGGCTACACCTTC	CASSLGYPGYGYTF
once	TRBD2	TRBV30	TRBJ2-2	TGTGCCTGGAGTTGGGGGGGGTATACCGGGGAGCTGTTTTTT	CAWSWGGYTGELFF
-	TRBD1	TRBV11-2	TRBJ1-4	TGTGCCAGCAGCACAGACAGGGCGCAGCGGGAAAAACTGTTTTTT	CASSTDRAQREKLFF
-	-	TRBV7-8	TRBJ1-4	TGTGCCAGCAGCTTCCCTCGTCTCCTACGCTCCACAACTAATGAAAAACTGTTTTTT	CASSFPRLLRSTTNEKLFF
-	TRBD1	TRBV4-1	TRBJ2-7	TGCGCCAGCAGCCAAGGGACAGGGGGCCGCGACGAGCAGTACTTC	CASSQGTGGRDEQYF
few	TRBD1	TRBV4-1	TRBJ1-4	TGCGCCAGCAGCCAACCGGACAGGGGGCGCGATGAAAAACTGTTTTTT	CASSQPDRGRDEKLFF
-	TRBD1	TRBV6-4	TRBJ2-2	TGTGCCAGCAGCAAGGACAGGGGGTCCGGGGAGCTGTTTTTT	CASSKDRGSGELFF
-	TRBD1	TRBV19	TRBJ1-1	TGTGCCAGTAGTACCACAGGGGTTAACACTGAAGCTTTCTTT	CASSTTGVNTEAFF
-	-	TRBV6-2/TRBV6-3	TRBJ1-2	TGTGCCAGCAGTTACGGGTCAGGGCACTACTATGGCTACACCTTC	CASSYGSGHYYGYTF
-	-	TRBV5-1	TRBJ2-2	TGCGCCAGCAGCTTGGGGGCAGGGAAGTCCGGGGAGCTGTTTTTT	CASSLGAGKSGELFF
-	TRBD1	TRBV18	TRBJ2-3	TGTGCCAGCGCCGGGACAGGGGGCGTAGATACGCAGTATTTT	CASAGTGGVDTQYF
once	-	TRBV5-6	TRBJ2-3	TGTGCCAGCAGTCGGTTCCAGGGCTCACCAGATACGCAGTATTTT	CASSRFQGSPDTQYF
once	-	TRBV29-1	TRBJ2-3	TGCAGCGTTGAGAATCAGATAACCACAGATACGCAGTATTTT	CSVENQITTDTQYF
-	TRBD2	TRBV9	TRBJ2-5	TGTGCCAGCAGCGAACTAGCGGGGAACCAAGAGACCCAGTACTTC	CASSELAGNQETQYF
-	TRBD1	TRBV14	TRBJ1-2	TGTGCCAGCAGCCAAGGCAGGGGGCACCGATGGGGCTACACCTTC	CASSQGRGHRWGYTF
-	TRBD1	TRBV10-3	TRBJ2-1	TGTGCCATCGGCCAGGGGGCTGGAAATGAGCAGTTCTTC	CAIGQGAGNEQFF
-	-	TRBV5-1	TRBJ2-2	TGCGCCAGCAGCATTGAGGCAGCTGGGGAGCTGTTTTTT	CASSIEAAGELFF
-	-	TRBV5-1	TRBJ1-1	TGCGCCAGCAGCTCCACAGGGATTGCTGAAGCTTTCTTT	CASSSTGIAEAFF
-	-	TRBV13	TRBJ1-2	TGTGCCAGCAGCTTGGGGCGAGGCCTGAACTATGGCTACACCTTC	CASSLGRGLNYGYTF
-	TRBD1	TRBV6-5	TRBJ1-1	TGTGCCAGCAGTTTAACCCCACAGGGGGTGTACACTGAAGCTTTCTTT	CASSLTPQGVYTEAFF
-	-	TRBV5-1	TRBJ2-4	TGCGCCAGCAGCTTGACGACGGGGTCGGCAGCCAAAAACATTCAGTACTTC	CASSLTTGSAAKNIQYF
many	TRBD2	TRBV28	TRBJ2-7	TGTGCCAGCAGTCTCCAATGGGCGGGGGAAATCTACGAGCAGTACTTC	CASSLQWAGEIYEQYF
-	-	TRBV24-1	TRBJ2-1	TGTGCCACCAGTTCCCGGGACACAGCCTACAATGAGCAGTTCTTC	CATSSRDTAYNEQFF
-	TRBD1	TRBV30	TRBJ1-2	TGTGCCTGGAGGCCCGGGACAGCGGACCCTAACTATGGCTACACCTTC	CAWRPGTADPNYGYTF
-	TRBD2	TRBV19	TRBJ2-5	TGTGCCAGTAGTCCTCAAGCGGGGGCCGGGTTGACCCAGTACTTC	CASSPQAGAGLTQYF
-	TRBD1	TRBV5-4	TRBJ1-1	TGTGCCAGCAGCTGGTGGGACAGGGGTAACACTGAAGCTTTCTTT	CASSWWDRGNTEAFF
once	TRBD1	TRBV9	TRBJ1-2	TGTGCCAGCAGCGTAGGACAGGGTGGTGGCTACACCTTC	CASSVGQGGGYTF
-	-	TRBV19	TRBJ1-6	TGTGCCAGTAGTATGGGGGGGAGCTCACCCCTCCACTTT	CASSMGGSSPLHF
few	-	TRBV9	TRBJ1-3	TGTGCCAGCTCAAGGGGGGGTCTCTCTGGAAACACCATATATTTT	CASSRGGLSGNTIYF
-	TRBD2	TRBV11-2	TRBJ2-5	TGTGCCAGCAGCCTCCTATCGACTAGCGGGGCGGTGGCCCAGTACTTC	CASSLLSTSGAVAQYF
-	-	TRBV13	TRBJ2-7	TGTGCCAGCAGCTTCGTCGACAGCCCCTACGAGCAGTACTTC	CASSFVDSPYEQYF
once	-	TRBV29-1	TRBJ1-2	TGCAGCGTTTTCAGGGGTGCGAACTATGGCTACACCTTC	CSVFRGANYGYTF
-	TRBD2	TRBV27	TRBJ2-3	TGTGCCAGCAGTTCAGGTAGCGGGGGGACCCATACGCAGTATTTT	CASSSGSGGTHTQYF
once	TRBD1	TRBV5-6	TRBJ2-1	TGTGCCAGCAGCCCACTCGGGACAGGAGACAATGAGCAGTTCTTC	CASSPLGTGDNEQFF
few	-	TRBV18	TRBJ1-5	TGTGCCAGCTCACCGTCGTCGGGGGTTAGCAATCAGCCCCAGCATTTT	CASSPSSGVSNQPQHF
-	-	TRBV4-1	TRBJ2-7	TGCGCCAGCAGCTCCCGAGGAGGGACCTACGAGCAGTACTTC	CASSSRGGTYEQYF
-	TRBD2	TRBV6-5	TRBJ2-3	TGTGCCAGCGGAAACGCGGGGGGCACGAGGCAGTATTTT	CASGNAGGTRQYF
once	-	TRBV21-1	TRBJ1-5	TGTGCCAGCAGCAAAAGGTTACGGAATTCGGGTAGCAATCAGCCCCAGCATTTT	CASSKRLRNSGSNQPQHF
-	-	TRBV30	TRBJ2-5	TGTGCCTGGAGTGCGGGTCGAACAGGGGAGGTAGAAGAGACCCAGTACTTC	CAWSAGRTGEVEETQYF
-	TRBD2	TRBV7-3	TRBJ2-3	TGTGCCAGCGGCGAGACTAGCCAGGGCACAGATACGCAGTATTTT	CASGETSQGTDTQYF
-	-	TRBV25-1	TRBJ1-2	TGTGCCAGCAGTTCTGGGGCCAACCCCTATGGCTACACCTTC	CASSSGANPYGYTF
-	TRBD1	TRBV7-9	TRBJ1-5	TGTGCCAGCAGCCCCGGGACAGGGGGAAGTCAGCCCCAGCATTTT	CASSPGTGGSQPQHF
-	-	TRBV6-5	TRBJ2-3	TGTGCCAGCAGTTACTCGATGAGACGCAGGGGAGATACGCAGTATTTT	CASSYSMRRRGDTQYF
few	-	TRBV6-9	TRBJ2-3	TGTGCCAGCATGCGCACCCATACGCAGTATTTT	CASMRTHTQYF
-	-	TRBV11-2	TRBJ1-4	TGTGCCAGCCAGGCTCGCGGACAACCCCGCTCTATTAATGAAAAACTGTTTTTT	CASQARGQPRSINEKLFF
once	-	TRBV14	TRBJ1-3	TGTGCCAGCAGTCATACCGGGGGAAACACCATATATTTT	CASSHTGGNTIYF